Presented here are 13 T cell receptor beta chains from one specimen sequenced in a study of T-cell memory formation after mild COVID-19. TCRdb passed the 5' RACE reads through MiXCR, listing each CDR3 protein once. The data hold under 400,000 distinct CDR3 sequences, with 28% observed a single time. Material for sequencing was PBMCs or a T cell subset sorted from them (not recorded which). Source of these receptors: an adult woman who had mild COVID-19 (a few samples of this study predate the infection). Cell type and time point are not known.

CDR3 protein: CASSRRTGLPGANVLTF. The CDR3 region has the DNA TGCGCCAGCAGCCGAAGAACAGGGTTACCCGGGGCCAACGTCCTGACTTTC. The chain has TRBV4-3 and TRBJ2-6; tentatively, D is TRBD1 (6 bases). V was pared by 4 bases and J by 4 bases, with 17 bases between. Per the germline V gene, CDR1 is LGHNA and CDR2 is YSLEER. The CDR3 contains 17 residues.

V is TRBV9 and J is TRBJ1-1; D gene uncertain. The germline V and J ends were trimmed by 0 bases and 5 bases, with 8 bases remaining between them. The CDR3 length is 13 residues. Looked up from germline, CDR1 is SGDLS and CDR2 is YYNGEE. In nucleotides, the CDR3 is TGTGCCAGCAGCGTAGGAGTTGGGACTGAAGCTTTCTTT. This codes for CASSVGVGTEAFF.

This clonotype has a handful of counts. The chain has TRBV12-3 or TRBV12-4 and TRBJ2-7, with TRBD2 matching 9 bases. V lost 6 bases, J lost 2 bases, and 5 bases stayed unmatched. There are 14 residues in the CDR3. The CDR3 here is CASSQTSGPYEQYF. The CDR3 DNA is TGTGCCAGCAGCCAGACTAGCGGCCCCTACGAGCAGTACTTC.

This clonotype turned up a few times. The chain carries TRBV6-5 and TRBJ2-7, with D tentatively TRBD1 (6 bases). V lost 5 bases to trimming and J lost 1 base, with 15 bases between them. The CDR3 contains 15 residues. The V gene's germline CDR1 is MNHEY and CDR2 SVGAGI. CDR3 nucleotide sequence: TGTGCCAGCAGTCCCTCCCTGACAGGTTCCTACGAGCAGTACTTC. Translation: CASSPSLTGSYEQYF.

A few counts support this clonotype. This chain connects TRBV7-2 to TRBJ2-5, with TRBD1 as a possible D gene (6 bases). The CDR3 length is 20 residues. The V and J ends lost 3 bases and 3 bases respectively, with 29 bases between them. Looked up from germline, CDR1 is SGHTA and CDR2 is FQGNSA. The CDR3 here is CASSFRGTPKGLGEKETQYF. The CDR3 coding sequence is TGTGCCAGCAGCTTCCGTGGGACACCAAAGGGCCTGGGGGAAAAAGAGACCCAGTACTTC.

The rearrangement uses TRBV2 and TRBJ2-3, with D tentatively TRBD1 (6 bases). V was shortened by 8 bases and J by 2 bases, with 14 bases between the two germline ends. From germline, CDR1 is SNHLY and CDR2 FYNNEI. This CDR3 is built from 14 residues. CDR3 protein: CASGGQGNTDTQYF. The CDR3 region has the DNA TGTGCCAGCGGGGGACAAGGGAACACAGATACGCAGTATTTT.

This clonotype was found a few times. The chain recombines TRBV7-8 with TRBJ2-3, with 7 bases matching TRBD2. Trimming removed 1 base from V and 4 bases from J; junction bases left unmatched: 5. Per germline, CDR1 SGHVS and CDR2 FQNEAQ. This CDR3 region has 15 residues. CDR3 nucleotide sequence: TGTGCCAGCAGCTTAGGCGGGGGTAGCGCAGATACGCAGTATTTT. It is translated as CASSLGGGSADTQYF.

CDR3 coding DNA: TGTGCCAGCAGCTTATCTTTGAGGATGAACACTGAAGCTTTCTTT. Translation gives CASSLSLRMNTEAFF. The chain uses TRBV7-9 and TRBJ1-1; the D is unclear. The CDR3 length is 15 residues. V dropped 2 bases and J dropped 0 bases, with 10 bases sitting between them. Germline V CDR1 and CDR2: SEHNR, FQNEAQ (reference sequence). The whole variable domain, filled in from reference TRBV7-9 and TRBJ1-1, reads DTGVSQNPRHKITKRGQNVTFRCDPISEHNRLYWYRQTLGQGPEFLTYFQNEAQLEKSRLLSDRFSAERPKGSFSTLEIQRTEQGDSAMYLCASSLSLRMNTEAFFGQGTRLTVV.

This clonotype appeared a few times. The chain uses TRBV7-3 and TRBJ2-5; either TRBD1 or TRBD2 may supply D (6 bases each). V gave up 0 bases and J gave up 13 bases, with 15 bases separating them. Looked up from germline, CDR1 is SGHTA and CDR2 is FQGTGA. CDR3 length equals 13 residues. The CDR3 bases are TGTGCCAGCAGCTTAACAGGTTGGGGGGCCCGGTACTTC. It is translated as CASSLTGWGARYF. Full variable domain (remainder filled in from reference TRBV7-3 and TRBJ2-5): GAGVSQTPSNKVTEKGKYVELRCDPISGHTALYWYRQSLGQGPEFLIYFQGTGAADDSGLPNDRFFAVRPEGSVSTLKIQRTERGDSAVYLCASSLTGWGARYFGPGTRLLVL.

This clonotype came up a few times. V usage is TRBV7-9 and J usage is TRBJ2-5; 8 bases fit TRBD1. CDR1 is SEHNR and CDR2 is FQNEAQ in the germline V gene (reference sequence). This CDR3 contains 17 residues. V was clipped by 3 bases and J by 1 base; unmatched bases: 10. The DNA for the CDR3 is TGTGCCAGCAGCTTGGGGGCCGGGACAGGTGTCCAAGAGACCCAGTACTTC. Its protein product is CASSLGAGTGVQETQYF.

The chain joins TRBV5-1 to TRBJ2-2; 9 bases agree with TRBD1. The CDR3 has 16 amino acids. Unmatched junction bases numbered 7, after V lost 4 bases and J lost 3 bases. Germline V gene lookup returns CDR1 SGHRS and CDR2 YFSETQ. CDR3 loop: CASSEHRGQDTGELFF. The CDR3 DNA is TGCGCCAGCAGCGAACACAGGGGGCAAGACACCGGGGAGCTGTTTTTT.

The chain couples TRBV6-5 to TRBJ2-5; D remains unclear. CDR1 is MNHEY and CDR2 is SVGAGI in the germline V gene. The CDR3 covers 17 residues. V lost 6 bases to trimming and J lost 2 bases, with 22 bases between them. The CDR3 loop is CASRKTIGRSVQETQYF. In DNA form, the CDR3 reads TGTGCCAGCAGGAAGACCATCGGTCGGTCGGTTCAAGAGACCCAGTACTTC.

This clonotype was picked up one time. The chain has TRBV12-3 or TRBV12-4 and TRBJ1-5; unclear D gene. This CDR3 has 12 residues. V lost 4 bases to trimming and J lost 6 bases, with 7 bases between them. CDR3 loop: CASSSVPQPQHF. Written as DNA, the CDR3 is TGTGCCAGCAGTTCGGTCCCTCAGCCCCAGCATTTT.